This TCR beta chain comes out of a study of regulatory T cells in long-lasting Graves disease. Study-wide points: Whereas 966 public clonotypes were shared by new patients, persistent patients shared more, at some 2,900. Less diverse TCR repertoires were seen in persistent Graves' patients than in newly diagnosed ones.

Arm-PCR of CDR3 regions with iRepertoire HTBI primers generated TCR beta libraries. TCRdb reanalysed the multiplex PCR reads using MiXCR and keeps one entry per CDR3 protein. The sample lists roughly 430,000 distinct CDR3 sequences, under 25% occurring once. From germline, CDR1 is MNHEY and CDR2 SVGEGT. Trimming cost V 5 bases and J 0 bases, with 11 bases left between them. The CDR3 covers 15 residues. This clonotype was counted at least ten times. Its antigen is as yet unknown. Specified time point: persistent/refractory GD, antithyroid drugs over 5 years with positive TRAb. Researchers made the TCR library from RNA that was extracted from PBMCs. Diagnosis followed American Thyroid Association guidelines for Graves' disease. The patients were drawn from one endocrinology department in Xi'an, China.

Here the sequenced sample was peripheral blood mononuclear cells (PBMCs), taken when the disease was refractory, from a patient treated with antithyroid drugs. The J gene is TRBJ2-4, the V gene TRBV6-2 or TRBV6-3; D remains unclear. The source is a female donor with Graves disease. Written as DNA, the CDR3 is TGTGCCAGCAGTCTATCACCACTAGCCAAAAACATTCAGTACTTC. Amino acid sequence: CASSLSPLAKNIQYF.